Each of the 18 T cell receptor beta chains below was sequenced from the same sample in a study of beta chain features in type 1 diabetes. Since all of the isolated RNA was reverse transcribed, expressed TCRB transcripts were what got sequenced. The method was immunoSEQ multiplex PCR; TCRdb's version includes in-frame clones alone and lacks a portion of them. The sample lists over 120,000 clones; 7% to 10% were seen once. Sequencing was performed on central memory CD4+ T cells from blood. These receptors were taken from a man younger than 35 in good health.

This clone was seen repeatedly, ten times or more. This chain links TRBV19 with TRBJ2-1; D possibly corresponds to TRBD2 (7 bases). The germline CDR1 and CDR2 sequences are LNHDA and SQIVND (reference sequence). Trimming pared 5 bases from V and 6 bases from J, leaving 11 bases between. The CDR3 runs to 13 residues. The CDR3 sequence: CASSWRGGNEQFF. CDR3 DNA: TGTGCCAGTAGTTGGAGGGGGGGCAATGAGCAGTTCTTC.

The chain combines TRBV19 with TRBJ2-7; 7 bases fit TRBD1. This CDR3 spans 14 amino acids. J was trimmed by 0 bases and V by 4 bases; bases with no gene match: 3. Germline-derived CDR1 and CDR2 are LNHDA and SQIVND (reference sequence). The CDR3 nucleotides read TGTGCCAGTAGTAAGTGGGACAGCTCCTACGAGCAGTACTTC. Protein sequence: CASSKWDSSYEQYF.

This chain uses TRBV5-6 with TRBJ2-3; D gene unclear. V dropped 0 bases and J dropped 2 bases, with 4 bases sitting between them. The CDR3 contains 13 residues. Germline loops: CDR1 SGHDT, CDR2 YYEEEE. Here the CDR3 reads CASSLAFTDTQYF. The CDR3 coding sequence is TGTGCCAGCAGCTTGGCTTTCACAGATACGCAGTATTTT.

This clone turned up a few times. V and J are TRBV18 and TRBJ2-7; a possible D gene is TRBD1 (5 bases). V lost 2 bases to trimming and J lost 4 bases, with 15 bases between them. The germline gives CDR1 KGHSH, CDR2 LQKENI. This CDR3 contains 15 residues. The CDR3: CASSPGASPGYEQYF. CDR3 coding DNA: TGTGCCAGCTCACCAGGGGCCAGTCCTGGATACGAGCAGTACTTC.

This clone has just a few counts. The chain uses TRBV7-2 and TRBJ2-1, with D maybe TRBD2 (7 bases). Trimming took 1 base from V and 4 from J, leaving 14 bases between them. The germline V gene has CDR1 SGHTA and CDR2 FQGNSA. The CDR3 spans 16 residues. The CDR3 coding sequence is TGTGCCAGCAGCTTAGGCCCGAGGGGGGGATACAATGAGCAGTTCTTC. Its translation: CASSLGPRGGYNEQFF. The variable domain in full, completed from reference TRBV7-2 and TRBJ2-1, reads GAGVSQSPSNKVTEKGKDVELRCDPISGHTALYWYRQSLGQGLEFLIYFQGNSAPDKSGLPSDRFSAERTGGSVSTLTIQRTQQEDSAVYLCASSLGPRGGYNEQFFGPGTRLTVL.

The rearrangement joins TRBV30 to TRBJ1-3; D possibly corresponds to TRBD1 (5 bases). The germline gives CDR1 GTSNPN, CDR2 SVGIG (reference sequence). The germline V and J ends were trimmed by 5 bases and 0 bases, with 14 bases remaining between them. CDR3 length: 15 amino acids. The chain's CDR3 is CAWSLRGLSGNTIYF. Written as DNA, the CDR3 is TGTGCCTGGTCGCTGCGGGGCCTCTCTGGAAACACCATATATTTT.

The rearrangement joins TRBV6-1 to TRBJ2-3, with 8 bases that match TRBD2. Germline V lookup: CDR1 MNHNS, CDR2 SASEGT. CDR3 length: 15 amino acids. V lost 4 bases, J lost 3 bases, and 6 bases stayed unmatched. The CDR3 region is CASSVGGGGTDTQYF. The CDR3 region has the DNA TGTGCCAGCAGTGTCGGGGGGGGCGGAACAGATACGCAGTATTTT.

Only a few counts were recorded for this clone. The V gene is TRBV5-4, the J gene TRBJ2-5, with 7 bases matching TRBD2. The germline V gene has CDR1 SGHNT and CDR2 YYREEE (reference sequence). This CDR3 has 14 amino acids. The J segment lost 5 bases and the V segment lost 1 base, leaving 5 bases of the junction unmatched. CDR3 protein: CASSLSRGRETQYF. CDR3 DNA sequence: TGTGCCAGCAGCTTGTCGCGGGGGAGGGAGACCCAGTACTTC.

This sequence joins TRBV18 and TRBJ1-5; TRBD1 matches at 8 bases. The germline gives CDR1 KGHSH, CDR2 LQKENI. The CDR3 has 14 amino acids. J lost 7 bases, V lost 2 bases, and 4 bases had no gene match. The CDR3 loop is CASSPEDREQPQHF. CDR3 nucleotide sequence: TGTGCCAGCTCACCAGAGGACAGGGAACAGCCCCAGCATTTT.

The V call is TRBV5-6, the J call TRBJ2-7; D is uncertain. This CDR3 contains 12 residues. Germline V gene lookup returns CDR1 SGHDT and CDR2 YYEEEE. Trimming pared 4 bases from V and 6 bases from J, leaving 11 bases between. The CDR3 DNA follows: TGTGCCAGCAGCCCATGGCGAGGCGAGCAGTACTTC. Translated: CASSPWRGEQYF.

This clone was seen more than once but under ten times. The CDR3 here is CASSTQGRWETQYF. The CDR3 bases are TGTGCCAGCAGCACACAGGGAAGGTGGGAGACCCAGTACTTC. The chain combines TRBV7-3 with TRBJ2-5; a weak D match, TRBD1 (6 bases). Trimming took off 5 bases at V and 5 bases at J, with 15 bases between the two ends. The CDR3 extends over 14 amino acids. Germline V gene lookup returns CDR1 SGHTA and CDR2 FQGTGA.

This clone was counted a few times. At the DNA level, this CDR3 is encoded by other sequences in the same sample as well. CDR3 bases: TGCGCCAGCAGCTTGACTGACAGGCCCCCTTACGAGCAGTACTTC. It is translated as CASSLTDRPPYEQYF. V is TRBV5-1 and J is TRBJ2-7; possible D gene TRBD1, 6 bases. With 1 base removed from V and 4 bases from J, the gap between germline ends came to 15 bases. Per germline, CDR1 SGHRS and CDR2 YFSETQ. The CDR3 runs 15 residues.

Written as DNA, the CDR3 is TGTGCCAGCAGCCGAAGGGACAGGAAAGAGACCCAGTACTTC. As protein: CASSRRDRKETQYF. The V call is TRBV5-8, the J call TRBJ2-5; TRBD1 aligns across 8 bases. This CDR3 spans 14 amino acids. The germline gives CDR1 SGHTS, CDR2 YDEGEE. V lost 4 bases, J lost 3 bases, and 5 bases stayed unmatched.

CDR3 nucleotides: TGTGCCAGCAGTTGGGACAGGAGCAATCAGCCCCAGCATTTT. Its protein product is CASSWDRSNQPQHF. This chain joins TRBV7-2 and TRBJ1-5; 8 nucleotides align to TRBD1. The CDR3 totals 14 residues. Germline CDR1 SGHTA, CDR2 FQGNSA. V gave up 6 bases and J gave up 1 base; unmatched junction bases: 2. The full variable domain, its missing parts supplied by reference TRBV7-2 and TRBJ1-5, is GAGVSQSPSNKVTEKGKDVELRCDPISGHTALYWYRQSLGQGLEFLIYFQGNSAPDKSGLPSDRFSAERTGGSVSTLTIQRTQQEDSAVYLCASSWDRSNQPQHFGDGTRLSIL.

This clone was seen repeatedly, ten times or more. The chain joins TRBV19 to TRBJ2-7; tentative D call: TRBD1 (6 bases). Germline-derived CDR1 and CDR2 are LNHDA and SQIVND (reference sequence). This CDR3 spans 15 amino acids. V lost 1 base to trimming and J lost 2 bases, with 12 bases between them. This CDR3 is CASSIAAGATYEQYF. For the CDR3, the DNA is TGTGCCAGTAGTATAGCGGCAGGGGCCACCTACGAGCAGTACTTC.

This clone was observed a handful of times. This chain joins TRBV4-3 and TRBJ2-7; 11 nucleotides align to TRBD2. Germline lookup yields CDR1 LGHNA and CDR2 YSLEER. CDR3 length: 17 amino acids. After removal of 0 bases from V and 4 bases from J, the junction contained 8 bases not matched to a gene. CDR3 in amino acids: CASSQDRTSGGLYEQYF. The CDR3 region has the DNA TGCGCCAGCAGCCAAGATCGAACTAGCGGGGGACTATACGAGCAGTACTTC.

J is TRBJ1-6 and V is TRBV27; no clear D. This CDR3 comprises 12 residues. Germline V gene lookup returns CDR1 MNHEY and CDR2 SMNVEV (reference sequence). Trimming took off 6 bases at V and 6 bases at J, with 6 bases between the two ends. The CDR3 DNA follows: TGTGCCAGCAGCTTCCGTAATTCACCCCTCCACTTT. This encodes CASSFRNSPLHF.

The chain recombines TRBV1 with TRBJ2-1; the table gives TRBD2 as D, unverified against the DNA. TRBV1 is classified as a pseudogene. This CDR3 spans 14 amino acids. CDR3 sequence reads: CTSSQGLAWNEQFF. CDR3 nucleotide sequence: TGCACCAGCAGCCAAGGGTTAGCTTGGAATGAGCAGTTCTTC.